Each of the 14 T cell receptor beta chains below was sequenced from the same sample in a study of T cell repertoires in cytomegalovirus infection. Using its own MiXCR run on the reads, TCRdb lists one record per CDR3 protein. This table holds approximately 630,000 distinct CDR3 sequences, roughly 24% found once. Material: CD8+ T cells from PBMCs. The receptors originated from a human donor in good health (CMV status not recorded). Some clones in this sample may be carry-over from other donors' samples.

The chain couples TRBV29-1 to TRBJ2-2, with a weak D call TRBD1 (6 bases). Germline CDR1 and CDR2: SQVTM and ANQGSEA. CDR3 length: 13 amino acids. Trimming stripped 5 bases from V and 6 bases from J, with 13 bases between. This chain's CDR3 is CSVYRDSAGELFF. The DNA for the CDR3 is TGCAGCGTTTACAGGGATTCGGCCGGGGAGCTGTTTTTT.

DNA of the CDR3: TGCGCCAGCAGCCAAGAAATTTCCGATACGCAGTATTTT. This sequence encodes CASSQEISDTQYF. The gene calls are TRBV4-1 and TRBJ2-3; D unclear. This CDR3 comprises 13 residues. From germline, CDR1 is MGHRA and CDR2 YSYEKL. Trimming left V 0 bases short and J 6 bases short, with 7 bases between.

Only a few counts were recorded for this clonotype. V is TRBV12-3 or TRBV12-4 and J is TRBJ1-2, with D tentatively TRBD1 (5 bases). This CDR3 has 14 residues. With 5 bases removed from V and 2 bases from J, the gap between germline ends came to 12 bases. This CDR3 reads CASSIRGWNYGYTF. The CDR3 DNA sequence: TGTGCCAGCAGTATACGGGGGTGGAACTATGGCTACACCTTC.

The J gene is TRBJ2-7, the V gene TRBV7-6; a possible D gene is TRBD2 (6 bases). V lost 4 bases, J lost 2 bases, and 12 bases lay in between. From germline, CDR1 is SGHVS and CDR2 FNYEAQ. CDR3 length equals 14 residues. The DNA for the CDR3 is TGTGCCAGCAGCTCGACGGGGGAAACCTACGAGCAGTACTTC. Its translation is CASSSTGETYEQYF.

This clonotype was counted only a few times. It is likely a read error, because the conserved phenylalanine at the end of the CDR3 is missing. The chain joins TRBV3-1 to TRBJ2-3; 9 bases map to TRBD1. Germline assignment: CDR1 LGHDT and CDR2 YNNKEL (reference sequence). This CDR3 region has 14 residues. The CDR3 DNA sequence: TGTGCCAGCAGCCCGGACAGGGGCACGGATACGCAGTATTCT. Translated, it gives CASSPDRGTDTQYS.

J is TRBJ1-1 and V is TRBV7-6, with TRBD1 as a possible D gene (5 bases). V was cut by 5 bases and J by 7 bases, with 20 bases left in between. Germline V lookup: CDR1 SGHVS, CDR2 FNYEAQ. This CDR3 has 15 residues. The DNA of the CDR3 is TGTGCCAGCAGCCCCGTACAGGAGGTCGGGATTGAAGCTTTCTTT. It translates to CASSPVQEVGIEAFF.

V gene TRBV12-3 or TRBV12-4 combines with J gene TRBJ2-1; 7 bases fit TRBD1. V lost 5 bases, J lost 3 bases, and 7 bases stayed unmatched. The CDR3 is made up of 15 amino acids. The CDR3 region has the DNA TGTGCCAGCAGTGAGCCGGGGACAGTCTACAATGAGCAGTTCTTC. Its translation is CASSEPGTVYNEQFF.

This clonotype showed up just once. V is TRBV29-1 and J is TRBJ1-1; 7 bases agree with TRBD1. The CDR3 covers 14 residues. The germline V gene has CDR1 SQVTM and CDR2 ANQGSEA. The ends lost 7 bases at V and 0 bases at J; junction bases unmatched: 8. CDR3 protein: CSASPGQMNTEAFF. DNA for the CDR3: TGCAGCGCCTCCCCGGGACAGATGAACACTGAAGCTTTCTTT.

This clonotype showed up just a few times. The rearrangement links TRBV7-6 to TRBJ2-3; 11 nucleotides agree with TRBD2. The junction had 10 bases not matched to a gene; V was cut back by 3 bases and J by 5 bases. Germline V CDR1 and CDR2: SGHVS, FNYEAQ. The CDR3 is 17 amino acids. Written as DNA, the CDR3 is TGTGCCAGCAGCTTTTCGCTAGCGGGGGGCCGGGGAGATACGCAGTATTTT. It is translated as CASSFSLAGGRGDTQYF. Using reference TRBV7-6 and TRBJ2-3 for the parts outside the CDR3, the full variable domain is GAGVSQSPRYKVTKRGQDVALRCDPISGHVSLYWYRQALGQGPEFLTYFNYEAQQDKSGLPNDRFSAERPEGSISTLTIQRTEQRDSAMYRCASSFSLAGGRGDTQYFGPGTRLTVL.

This clonotype was observed at least ten times. The rearrangement uses TRBV7-6 and TRBJ2-3, with TRBD1 matching over 12 bases. Germline lookup yields CDR1 SGHVS and CDR2 FNYEAQ. The CDR3 sequence is 16 residues long. V gave up 5 bases and J gave up 6 bases; unmatched junction bases: 9. This CDR3 reads CASSPLGQGARDTQYF. The CDR3 DNA is TGTGCCAGCAGCCCCCTGGGACAGGGGGCTAGGGATACGCAGTATTTT.

CDR3 nucleotide sequence: TGTGCCAGCAGCTTAGCAGTCTGGCAGGTCGGGGGAAGAGTCTTGGAAGAGACCCAGTACTTC. Its translation is CASSLAVWQVGGRVLEETQYF. This sequence joins TRBV7-6 and TRBJ2-5; D perhaps matches TRBD2 (6 bases). CDR1 and CDR2 (germline): SGHVS, FNYEAQ. This CDR3 comprises 21 residues. Trimming stripped 0 bases from V and 3 bases from J, with 29 bases between.

A word on this clonotype: The junction differs from germline at one of its ends, possibly a read error. The chain links TRBV5-1 to TRBJ1-1, with unresolved D. CDR3 length: 14 residues. CDR1 and CDR2 from the germline V gene are SGHRS and YFSETQ. The CDR3 DNA is TGCACCAGCAGCTTGGATCAAGATCTCGTTGAAGCTTTCTTT. Its protein product is CTSSLDQDLVEAFF.

This clonotype has only a few counts. The V gene is TRBV19, the J gene TRBJ2-1; 9 nucleotides match TRBD2. The CDR3 is 16 amino acids. Germline V gene sequence: CDR1 LNHDA, CDR2 SQIVND (reference sequence). The V segment lost 3 bases and the J segment 9 bases; nucleotides outside the gene matches: 12. The CDR3 sequence is CASSIAAGGSVGEQFF. The CDR3 region has the DNA TGTGCCAGTAGTATTGCAGCGGGGGGATCCGTGGGTGAGCAGTTCTTC.

This clonotype came up a few times. The genes are TRBV29-1 and TRBJ2-4, with D possibly matching TRBD2 (6 bases). The CDR3 consists of 11 residues. Germline V CDR1 and CDR2: SQVTM, ANQGSEA. Trimming stripped 3 bases from V and 15 bases from J, with 15 bases between. The chain's CDR3 is CSVDGRERRYF. CDR3 nucleotides: TGCAGCGTTGACGGACGGGAGCGGAGGTACTTC.